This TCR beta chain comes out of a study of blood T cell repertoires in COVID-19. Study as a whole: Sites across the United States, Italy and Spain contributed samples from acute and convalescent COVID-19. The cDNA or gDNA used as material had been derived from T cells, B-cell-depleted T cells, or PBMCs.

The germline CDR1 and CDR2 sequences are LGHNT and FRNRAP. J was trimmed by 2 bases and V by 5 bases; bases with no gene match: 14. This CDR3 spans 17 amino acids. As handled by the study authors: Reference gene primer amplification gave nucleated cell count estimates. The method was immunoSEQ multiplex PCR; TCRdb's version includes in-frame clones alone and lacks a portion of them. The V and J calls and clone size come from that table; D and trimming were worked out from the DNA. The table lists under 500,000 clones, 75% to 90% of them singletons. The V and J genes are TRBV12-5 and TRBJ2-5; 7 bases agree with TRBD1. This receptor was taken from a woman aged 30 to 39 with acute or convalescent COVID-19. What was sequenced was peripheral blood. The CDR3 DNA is TGTGCTAGTGGTGCACCGGGACAGACGAGATTACAAGAGACCCAGTACTTC. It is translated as CASGAPGQTRLQETQYF.